This entry is about one T cell receptor beta chain. No antigen is known for it. No per-base quality is available; no much larger clone lies one base away. The time point label of this sample denotes: baseline before first vaccination. Vaccinee samples were obtained from the UK trials COV001 and COV002, which included a single-blind randomized controlled phase 2/3 trial of AZD1222 (ChAdOx1 nCoV-19) in healthy adults. Trial participant PBMC samples were collected at day 0 and day 28 after the second dose for TCRbeta chain sequencing. The CDR3 regions of human TCRbeta chains were analyzed by immunosequencing. As for how the authors treated the data: Repertoire TCRs were matched against a reference library of SARS-CoV-2-specific TCRs generated with the MIRA antigen-specificity platform. Breadth was defined as the fraction of unique TCRs that were SARS-CoV-2-associated. Depth was defined as the fraction of total T cells that were SARS-CoV-2-associated. Using the MIRA data, each spike-specific TCR was mapped to the spike region that the TCR reacts to and placed in a CD4 or CD8 class. Log10-transformed breadth and depth values were compared by one-way ANOVA with Sidak's multiple comparisons tests. The table comes from immuneACCESS by way of TCRdb, which keeps in-frame sequences with V and J called. Part of the clones is missing from these tables; in studies checked, under half for an unresolved V gene and the rest for unknown reasons. That table furnishes V, J and clone size, whereas the DNA furnished D and trimming. Counted in this sample were about 97,000 clones; roughly 88% of them appeared once. The top ten constitute less than 3.5% of the sample.

This entry belongs to a study of T cell responses to AZD1222 COVID-19 vaccine (dated by TCRdb to the early 2020s). Some background on the complete study: Because spike-specific TCR depth and breadth did not differ between the two schedules, AZD1222 recipients who got a second dose at roughly 4 weeks were pooled with those who got a second dose at roughly 12 weeks. TCR sequencing was performed for 233 trial participants, of whom roughly 200 were given two doses of AZD1222 and 26 were given two doses of MenACWY control vaccine. Trial participants were enrolled by age into 18-55, 56-69 and 70-plus year subgroups, with about 150, 28 and 57 TCR-sequenced participants respectively.

The CDR3 sequence holds 17 residues, the cysteine and phenylalanine included. This entry keeps only the CDR3 DNA: 51 bases, framed from base 1. V is reduced by 3 bases and J by 0 bases, leaving a spacing of 15 bases between them. The germline V gene provides CDR1 SGHTA and CDR2 FQGNSA. General conclusions and limits of the study: Vaccine-associated CD4 TCRs spanned the whole spike protein, with dominant responses in regions 160-218 and 743-854. Participants were mostly white British and included more females than males, and it was suggested by the authors that clonal diversity may have been underestimated. Conclusions about previously exposed vaccinees are limited because only a handful of AZD1222 recipients were SARS-CoV-2 seropositive at baseline. Because no day 14 peak-response samples were available, the repertoires could be characterized only after the peak T cell response. Reportedly, close to half of the unique spike-specific TCRs recognized epitopes lying outside the regions that are mutated in the B.1.351 and B.1.1.7 variants. After two AZD1222 doses, spike-specific TCR breadth and depth were significantly higher than at day 0 and than in MenACWY recipients. In the small 56-69-year group, the increase in depth fell short of significance, most likely because of low power.

The TCR originated in an adult in good health. The V and J segments used are TRBV7-2 and TRBJ1-3, with the D gene not confidently named. The sample consisted of peripheral blood, taken on day 0 of AZD1222 vaccination. The DNA sequence follows: TGTGCCAGCAGCTTGGGCGGCGGATTTCGCTCTGGAAACACCATATATTTT. This yields the protein CASSLGGGFRSGNTIYF.